This T cell receptor beta chain was found in a study of blood T cell repertoires in COVID-19. Across the whole study: Donors in the United States, Italy and Spain gave samples during acute or convalescent COVID-19. T cells, B-cell-depleted T cells, or PBMCs provided the cDNA or gDNA that served as material.

Original processing notes: Researchers report that nucleated cell counts were estimated from reference gene primer amplification. Sequencing used immunoSEQ multiplex PCR; TCRdb keeps in-frame clones, though not all of them. That table gives V, J and clone size, and the DNA gave D and trimming. The profile covers tens of thousands of clones, with 65% to 90% appearing a single time and just under 25% taken by the ten largest. The CDR3 is made up of 13 amino acids. The germline V gene has CDR1 SNHLY and CDR2 FYNNEI. V lost 8 bases to trimming and J lost 1 base; unmatched junction nucleotides: 4. This sequence was found in a man aged 55 to 70 with acute or convalescent COVID-19. Sequenced input: peripheral blood. The chain couples TRBV2 to TRBJ1-1, with TRBD1 matching over 7 bases. In DNA form, the CDR3 reads TGTGCCAGCGCGGACAGGTCGAACACTGAAGCTTTCTTT. It codes for CASADRSNTEAFF.